This TCR beta chain emerged from a study of beta chain features in type 1 diabetes. Germline CDR1 and CDR2: SGHNT and YYREEE (reference sequence). This CDR3 is built from 12 residues. Points on this clone: Its target is unknown. An end of the junction does not agree with germline; a read error may underlie this.

Study-wide results and limits: Shorter TCRB CDR3s, moderately but significantly so, were found in Type 1 diabetes patients in all four CD4+ subsets. Within patients, naive, central memory and Treg TCRB repertoires seemed more similar than within healthy donors.

Expressed TCRB transcripts were sequenced because the entire RNA isolate underwent reverse transcription. Some 3.4 million reads were obtained on average from naive, central memory and regulatory T cell samples. Generated by immunoSEQ multiplex PCR, the TCRdb table keeps only in-frame clones and is missing some. The sample carries around 710,000 clones, around 12% recorded once. Sequenced material: naive CD4+ T cells from blood. This chain connects TRBV5-4 to TRBJ2-7; tentatively, D is TRBD2 (6 bases). The clonotype was recovered from a man aged 25-45 years with type 1 diabetes. CDR3 protein: CASTHDAGPPLF. The CDR3 nucleotides are TGTGCCAGCACCCATGACGCGGGGCCGCCGCTCTTC.